Described below is a single TCR beta chain sequence and its context. Patients at the Seattle site were enrolled during active infection and followed longitudinally. The data were obtained in a study of blood T cell repertoires in COVID-19. In the study overall: PBMCs, B-cell-depleted T cells, or T cells were the source of the cDNA or gDNA that made up the material.

There are 12 residues in the CDR3. Trimming pared 5 bases from V and 6 bases from J, leaving 10 bases between. The germline V gene encodes CDR1 SGHVS and CDR2 FQNEAQ. Only in-frame clones appear in the TCRdb table, and some are missing; sequencing was by immunoSEQ multiplex PCR. In the table there are under 110,000 clones, approximately 80% of which are singletons. The V gene is TRBV7-8, the J gene TRBJ1-1; D is unclear. The sample comprised peripheral blood. This clonotype originated in an elderly man with COVID-19, enrolled during active disease. In DNA form, the CDR3 reads TGTGCCAGCAGCGCAGGTGTCTCTGAAGCTTTCTTT. It specifies CASSAGVSEAFF.